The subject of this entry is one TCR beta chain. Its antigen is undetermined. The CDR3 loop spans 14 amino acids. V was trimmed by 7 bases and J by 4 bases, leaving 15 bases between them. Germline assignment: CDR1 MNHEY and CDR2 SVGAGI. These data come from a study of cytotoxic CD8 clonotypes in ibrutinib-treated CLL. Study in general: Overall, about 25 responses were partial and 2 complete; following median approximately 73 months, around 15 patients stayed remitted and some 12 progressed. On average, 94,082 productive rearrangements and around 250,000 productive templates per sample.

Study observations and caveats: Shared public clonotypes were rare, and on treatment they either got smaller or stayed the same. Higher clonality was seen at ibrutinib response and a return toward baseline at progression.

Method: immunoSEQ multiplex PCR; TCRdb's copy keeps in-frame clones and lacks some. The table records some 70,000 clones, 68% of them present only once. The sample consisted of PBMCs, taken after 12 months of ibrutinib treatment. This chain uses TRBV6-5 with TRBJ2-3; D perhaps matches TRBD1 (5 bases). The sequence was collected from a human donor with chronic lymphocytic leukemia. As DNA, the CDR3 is TGTGCCAGCACCGGCCCAGGGTCCCCAGATACGCAGTATTTT. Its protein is CASTGPGSPDTQYF.